The T cell receptor beta chain described here comes from a study of spatial heterogeneity in lung cancer. General study points: Tumors with more nonsynonymous mutations had more expanded intratumoral alpha and beta TCRs.

In TCRdb, the 5' RACE reads were re-called with MiXCR into one record per CDR3 protein. Of 15,000 or so distinct CDR3 sequences listed, approximately 4.5% are singletons. This clonotype was observed many times. What it binds is not known. This beta chain is a stray read from a library made for alpha chains; its abundance is not meaningful. V lost 3 bases and J lost 8, with 22 bases in between. This CDR3 region has 15 residues. Germline-derived CDR1 and CDR2 are DFQATT and SNEGSKA (reference sequence). Described time point: sample taken at primary tumor resection. Sequences were derived from lung tumor tissue, sampled at surgery. This chain joins TRBV20-1 and TRBJ1-2, with D perhaps TRBD1 (5 bases). The receptor was isolated from a female donor with early-stage non-small cell lung cancer. This CDR3 is CSASSRGGILWGYTF. CDR3 DNA: TGCAGTGCTAGTTCTCGTGGGGGAATACTATGGGGCTACACCTTC.